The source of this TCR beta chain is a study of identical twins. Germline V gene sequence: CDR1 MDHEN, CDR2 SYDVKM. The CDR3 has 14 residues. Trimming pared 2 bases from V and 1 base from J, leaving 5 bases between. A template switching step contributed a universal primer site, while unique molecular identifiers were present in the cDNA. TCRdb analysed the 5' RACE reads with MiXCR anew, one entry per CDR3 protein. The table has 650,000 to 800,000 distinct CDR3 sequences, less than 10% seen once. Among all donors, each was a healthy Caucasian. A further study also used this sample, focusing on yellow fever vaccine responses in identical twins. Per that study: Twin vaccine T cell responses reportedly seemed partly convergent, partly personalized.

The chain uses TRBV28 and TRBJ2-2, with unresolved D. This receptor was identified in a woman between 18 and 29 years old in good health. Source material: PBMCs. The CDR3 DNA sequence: TGTGCCAGCAGTTTACAGGAGAACACCGGGGAGCTGTTTTTT. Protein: CASSLQENTGELFF.